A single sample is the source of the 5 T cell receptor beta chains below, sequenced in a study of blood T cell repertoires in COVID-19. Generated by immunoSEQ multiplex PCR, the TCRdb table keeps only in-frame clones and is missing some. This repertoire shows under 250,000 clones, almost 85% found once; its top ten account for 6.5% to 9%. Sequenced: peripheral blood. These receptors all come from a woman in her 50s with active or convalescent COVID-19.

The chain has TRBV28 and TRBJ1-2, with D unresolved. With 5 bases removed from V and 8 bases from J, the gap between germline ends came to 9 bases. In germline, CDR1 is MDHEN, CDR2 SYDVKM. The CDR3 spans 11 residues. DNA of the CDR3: TGTGCCAGCAGTCTAGGAGTCGGCTACACCTTC. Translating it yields CASSLGVGYTF.

CDR3 coding DNA: TGTGCCAGCAGCTTAGCGGGCAGGGCCTACAATGAGCAGTTCTTC. It translates to CASSLAGRAYNEQFF. The rearrangement uses TRBV7-2 and TRBJ2-1, with a tentative D call TRBD1 (5 bases). The germline V gene encodes CDR1 SGHTA and CDR2 FQGNSA. With 0 bases removed from V and 2 bases from J, the gap between germline ends came to 8 bases. The CDR3 sequence is 15 residues long.

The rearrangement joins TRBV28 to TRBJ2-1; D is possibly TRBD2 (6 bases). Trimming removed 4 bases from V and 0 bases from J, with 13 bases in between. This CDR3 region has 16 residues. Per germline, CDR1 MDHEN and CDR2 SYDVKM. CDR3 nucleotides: TGTGCCAGCAGTTCCCTTCTAGCGAACTCCTACAATGAGCAGTTCTTC. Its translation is CASSSLLANSYNEQFF.

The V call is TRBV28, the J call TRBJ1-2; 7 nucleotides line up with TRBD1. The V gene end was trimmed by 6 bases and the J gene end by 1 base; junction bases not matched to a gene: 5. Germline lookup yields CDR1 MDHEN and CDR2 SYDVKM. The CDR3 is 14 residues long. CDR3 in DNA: TGTGCCAGCAGCCCGACAGGGTTTAACTATGGCTACACCTTC. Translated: CASSPTGFNYGYTF.

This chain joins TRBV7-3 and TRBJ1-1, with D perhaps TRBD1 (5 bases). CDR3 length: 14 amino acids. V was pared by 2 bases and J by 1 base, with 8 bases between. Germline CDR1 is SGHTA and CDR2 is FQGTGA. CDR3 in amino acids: CASSLQGRNTEAFF. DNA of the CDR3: TGTGCCAGCAGCTTACAGGGTCGGAACACTGAAGCTTTCTTT.